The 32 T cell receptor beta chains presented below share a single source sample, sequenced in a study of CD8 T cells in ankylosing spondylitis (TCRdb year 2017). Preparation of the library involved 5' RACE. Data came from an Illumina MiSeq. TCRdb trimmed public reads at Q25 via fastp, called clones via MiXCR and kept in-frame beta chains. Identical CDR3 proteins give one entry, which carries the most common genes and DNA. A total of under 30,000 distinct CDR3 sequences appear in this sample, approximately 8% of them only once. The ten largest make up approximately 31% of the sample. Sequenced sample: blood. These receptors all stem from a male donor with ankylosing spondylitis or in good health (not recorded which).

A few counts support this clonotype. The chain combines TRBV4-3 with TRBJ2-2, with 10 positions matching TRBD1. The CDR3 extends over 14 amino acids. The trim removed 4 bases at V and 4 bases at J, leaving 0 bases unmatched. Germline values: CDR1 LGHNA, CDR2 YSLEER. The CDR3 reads CASSRDRGTGELFF. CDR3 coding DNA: TGCGCCAGCAGCCGGGACAGGGGCACCGGGGAGCTGTTTTTT.

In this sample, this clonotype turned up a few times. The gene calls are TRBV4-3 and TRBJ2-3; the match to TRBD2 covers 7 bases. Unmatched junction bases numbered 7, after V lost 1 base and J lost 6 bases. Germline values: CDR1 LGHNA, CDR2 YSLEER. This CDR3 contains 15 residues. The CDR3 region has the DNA TGCGCCAGCAGCCAAGGATGGAGGGGAGGGGATACGCAGTATTTT. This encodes CASSQGWRGGDTQYF.

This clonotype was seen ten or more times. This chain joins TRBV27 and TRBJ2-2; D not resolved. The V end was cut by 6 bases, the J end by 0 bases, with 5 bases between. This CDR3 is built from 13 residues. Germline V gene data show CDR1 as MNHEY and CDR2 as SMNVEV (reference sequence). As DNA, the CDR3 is TGTGCCAGCAGGGCAGCGAACACCGGGGAGCTGTTTTTT. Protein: CASRAANTGELFF.

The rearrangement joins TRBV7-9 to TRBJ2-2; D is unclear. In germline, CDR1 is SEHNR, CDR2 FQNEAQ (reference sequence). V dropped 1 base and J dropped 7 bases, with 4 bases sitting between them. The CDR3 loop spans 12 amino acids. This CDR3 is CASSLGVGELFF. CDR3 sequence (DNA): TGTGCCAGCAGCTTAGGAGTCGGGGAGCTGTTTTTT.

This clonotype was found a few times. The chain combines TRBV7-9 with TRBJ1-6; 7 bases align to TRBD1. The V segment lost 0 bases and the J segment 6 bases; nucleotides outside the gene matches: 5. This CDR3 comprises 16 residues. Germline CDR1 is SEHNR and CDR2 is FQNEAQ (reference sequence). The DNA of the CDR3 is TGTGCCAGCAGCTTAGCAAATGCAGGGGGTAATTCACCCCTCCACTTT. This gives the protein CASSLANAGGNSPLHF.

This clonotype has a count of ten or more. This CDR3 is CASSPAGGASFYADTQYF. CDR3 nucleotides: TGTGCCAGCAGTCCTGCGGGGGGGGCATCATTCTATGCAGATACGCAGTATTTT. The chain employs TRBV7-8 and TRBJ2-3, with 9 positions matching TRBD2. The length of the CDR3 is 18 residues. V lost 6 bases and J lost 4; bases outside the gene matches: 17. Germline-derived CDR1 and CDR2 are SGHVS and FQNEAQ.

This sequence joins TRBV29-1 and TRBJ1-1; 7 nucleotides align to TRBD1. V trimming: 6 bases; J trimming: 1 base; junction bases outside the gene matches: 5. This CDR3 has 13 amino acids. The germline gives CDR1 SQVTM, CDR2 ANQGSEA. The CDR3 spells CSVQTGRNTEAFF. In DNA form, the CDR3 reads TGCAGCGTCCAGACAGGGAGGAACACTGAAGCTTTCTTT.

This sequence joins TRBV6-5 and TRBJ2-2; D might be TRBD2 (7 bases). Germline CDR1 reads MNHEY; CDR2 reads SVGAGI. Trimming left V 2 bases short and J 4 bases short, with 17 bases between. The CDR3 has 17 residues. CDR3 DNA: TGTGCCAGCAGTTACGACCTAGGGGGGGATGGCACCGGGGAGCTGTTTTTT. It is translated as CASSYDLGGDGTGELFF.

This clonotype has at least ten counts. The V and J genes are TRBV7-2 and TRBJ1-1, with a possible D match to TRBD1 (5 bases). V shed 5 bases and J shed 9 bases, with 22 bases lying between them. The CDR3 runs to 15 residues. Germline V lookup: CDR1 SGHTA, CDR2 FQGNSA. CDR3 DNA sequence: TGTGCCAGCAGCCCATCTAAGCAGGGCCAGAACAAAGCTTTCTTT. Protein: CASSPSKQGQNKAFF.

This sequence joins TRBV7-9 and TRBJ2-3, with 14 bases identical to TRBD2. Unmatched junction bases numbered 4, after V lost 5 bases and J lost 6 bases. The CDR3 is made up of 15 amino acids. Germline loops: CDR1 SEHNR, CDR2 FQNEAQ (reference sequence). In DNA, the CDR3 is TGTGCCAGCAGCCAGGGACTAGCGGGAGTGGATACGCAGTATTTT. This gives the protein CASSQGLAGVDTQYF. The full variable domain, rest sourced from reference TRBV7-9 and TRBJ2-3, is DTGVSQNPRHKITKRGQNVTFRCDPISEHNRLYWYRQTLGQGPEFLTYFQNEAQLEKSRLLSDRFSAERPKGSFSTLEIQRTEQGDSAMYLCASSQGLAGVDTQYFGPGTRLTVL.

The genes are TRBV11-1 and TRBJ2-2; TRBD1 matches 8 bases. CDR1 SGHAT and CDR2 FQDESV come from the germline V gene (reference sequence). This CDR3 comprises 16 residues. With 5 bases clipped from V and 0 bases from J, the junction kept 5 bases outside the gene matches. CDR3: CASSPGGAANTGELFF. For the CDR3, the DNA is TGTGCCAGCAGCCCAGGGGGCGCGGCGAACACCGGGGAGCTGTTTTTT.

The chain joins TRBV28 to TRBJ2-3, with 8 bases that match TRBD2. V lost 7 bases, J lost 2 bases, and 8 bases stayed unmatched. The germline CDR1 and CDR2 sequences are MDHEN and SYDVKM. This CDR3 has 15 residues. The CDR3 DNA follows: TGTGCCAGCACCGAGGGGGGACTAGACACAGATACGCAGTATTTT. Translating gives CASTEGGLDTDTQYF.

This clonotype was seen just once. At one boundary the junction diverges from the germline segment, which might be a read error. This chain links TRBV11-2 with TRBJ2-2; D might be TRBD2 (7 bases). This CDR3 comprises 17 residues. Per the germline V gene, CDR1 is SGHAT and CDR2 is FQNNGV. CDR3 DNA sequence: TGTACCAGCAGCTTAAATGGGCCCGGGGGGCGAACCGGGGAGCTGTTTTTT. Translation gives CTSSLNGPGGRTGELFF.

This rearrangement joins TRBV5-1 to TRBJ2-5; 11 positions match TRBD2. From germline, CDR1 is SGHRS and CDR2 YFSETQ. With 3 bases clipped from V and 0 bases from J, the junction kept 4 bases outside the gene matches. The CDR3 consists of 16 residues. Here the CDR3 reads CASSSGTSGNQETQYF. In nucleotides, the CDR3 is TGCGCCAGCAGCTCCGGGACTAGCGGAAACCAAGAGACCCAGTACTTC.

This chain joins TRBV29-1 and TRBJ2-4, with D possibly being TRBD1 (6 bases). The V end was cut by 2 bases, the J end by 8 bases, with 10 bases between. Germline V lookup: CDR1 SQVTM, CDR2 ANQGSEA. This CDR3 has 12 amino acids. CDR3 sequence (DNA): TGCAGCGTTGAAACAGGGCAGGACATTCAGTACTTC. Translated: CSVETGQDIQYF.

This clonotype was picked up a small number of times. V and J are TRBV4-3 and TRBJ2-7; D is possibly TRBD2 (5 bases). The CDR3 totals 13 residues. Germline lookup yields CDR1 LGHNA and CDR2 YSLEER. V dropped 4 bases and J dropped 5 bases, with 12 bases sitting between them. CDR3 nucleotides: TGCGCCAGCAGCCCCCCTCGGAGGCACGAGCAGTACGTC. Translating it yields CASSPPRRHEQYV.

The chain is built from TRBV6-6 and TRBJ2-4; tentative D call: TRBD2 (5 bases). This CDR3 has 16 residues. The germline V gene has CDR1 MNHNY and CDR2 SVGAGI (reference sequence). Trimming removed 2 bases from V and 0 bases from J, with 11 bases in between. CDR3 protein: CASSYPLGLAKNIQYF. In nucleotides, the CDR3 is TGTGCCAGCAGTTACCCTTTAGGACTAGCCAAAAACATTCAGTACTTC.

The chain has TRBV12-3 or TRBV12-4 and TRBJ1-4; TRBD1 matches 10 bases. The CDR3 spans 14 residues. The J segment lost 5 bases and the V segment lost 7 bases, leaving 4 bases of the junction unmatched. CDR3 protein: CASIRTGGNEKLFF. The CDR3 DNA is TGTGCCAGCATAAGGACAGGGGGGAATGAAAAACTGTTTTTT.

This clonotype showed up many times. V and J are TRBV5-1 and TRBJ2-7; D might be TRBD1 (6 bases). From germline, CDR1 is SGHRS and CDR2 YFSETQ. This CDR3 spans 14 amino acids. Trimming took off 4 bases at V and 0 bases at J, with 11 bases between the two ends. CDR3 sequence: CASSAGTSSYEQYF. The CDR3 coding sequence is TGCGCCAGCAGCGCCGGGACAAGCTCCTACGAGCAGTACTTC.

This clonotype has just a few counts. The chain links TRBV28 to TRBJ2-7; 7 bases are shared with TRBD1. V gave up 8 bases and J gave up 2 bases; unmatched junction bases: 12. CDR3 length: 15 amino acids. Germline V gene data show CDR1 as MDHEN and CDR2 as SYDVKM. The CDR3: CASAQGTAATYEQYF. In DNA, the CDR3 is TGTGCCAGCGCCCAAGGGACAGCCGCGACCTACGAGCAGTACTTC.

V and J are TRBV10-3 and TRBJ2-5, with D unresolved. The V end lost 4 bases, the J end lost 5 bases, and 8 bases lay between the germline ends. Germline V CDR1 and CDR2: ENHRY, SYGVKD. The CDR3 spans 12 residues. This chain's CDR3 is CAISVYRETQYF. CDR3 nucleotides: TGTGCCATCAGTGTCTACCGGGAGACCCAGTACTTC.

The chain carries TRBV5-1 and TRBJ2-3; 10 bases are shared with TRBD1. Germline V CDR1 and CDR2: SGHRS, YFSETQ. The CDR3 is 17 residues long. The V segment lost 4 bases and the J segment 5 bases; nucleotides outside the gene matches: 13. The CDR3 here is CASSTRGQGPKKDTQYF. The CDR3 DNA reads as TGCGCCAGCAGCACCCGGGGACAGGGGCCAAAAAAAGATACGCAGTATTTT.

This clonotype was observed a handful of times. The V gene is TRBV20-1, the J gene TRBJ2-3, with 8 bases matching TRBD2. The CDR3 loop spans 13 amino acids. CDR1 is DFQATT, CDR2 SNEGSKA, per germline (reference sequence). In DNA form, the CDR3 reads TGCAGAGTCTTTAGCGGGGGCACAGATACGCAGTATTTT. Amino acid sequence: CRVFSGGTDTQYF.

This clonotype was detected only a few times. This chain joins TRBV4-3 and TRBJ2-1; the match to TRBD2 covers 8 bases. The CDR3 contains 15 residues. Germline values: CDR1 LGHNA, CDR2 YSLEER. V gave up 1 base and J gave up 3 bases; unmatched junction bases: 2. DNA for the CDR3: TGCGCCAGCAGCCAAGGGCGGGGGGACTACAATGAGCAGTTCTTC. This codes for CASSQGRGDYNEQFF.

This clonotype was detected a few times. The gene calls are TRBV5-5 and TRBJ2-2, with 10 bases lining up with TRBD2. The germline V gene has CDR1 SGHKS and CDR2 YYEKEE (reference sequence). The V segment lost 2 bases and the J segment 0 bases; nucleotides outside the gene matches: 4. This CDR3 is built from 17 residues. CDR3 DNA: TGTGCCAGCAGCTTTCACAGCGGGAGGGCGAACACCGGGGAGCTGTTTTTT. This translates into CASSFHSGRANTGELFF.

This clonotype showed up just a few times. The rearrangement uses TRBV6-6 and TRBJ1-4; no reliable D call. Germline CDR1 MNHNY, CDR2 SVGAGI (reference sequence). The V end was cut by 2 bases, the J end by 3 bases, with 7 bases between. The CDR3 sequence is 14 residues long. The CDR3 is CASSYGSSNEKLFF. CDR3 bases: TGTGCCAGCAGTTACGGCAGCTCTAATGAAAAACTGTTTTTT.

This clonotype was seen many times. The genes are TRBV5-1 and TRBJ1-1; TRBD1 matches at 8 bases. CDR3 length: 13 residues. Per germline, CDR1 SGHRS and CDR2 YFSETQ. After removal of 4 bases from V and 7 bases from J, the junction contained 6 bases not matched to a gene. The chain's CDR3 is CASSPRTGSEAFF. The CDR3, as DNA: TGCGCCAGCAGCCCTCGGACAGGGAGTGAAGCTTTCTTT.

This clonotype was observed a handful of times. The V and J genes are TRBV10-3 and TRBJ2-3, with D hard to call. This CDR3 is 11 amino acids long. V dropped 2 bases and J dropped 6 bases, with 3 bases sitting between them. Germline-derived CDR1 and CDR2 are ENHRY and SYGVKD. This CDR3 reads CAISERDTQYF. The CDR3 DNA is TGTGCCATCAGTGAGAGGGATACGCAGTATTTT.

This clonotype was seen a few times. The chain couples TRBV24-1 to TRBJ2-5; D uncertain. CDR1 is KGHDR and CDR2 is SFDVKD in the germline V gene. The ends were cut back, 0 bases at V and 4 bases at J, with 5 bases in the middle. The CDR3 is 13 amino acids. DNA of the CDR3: TGTGCCACCAGTGATTTGACGGTAGAGACCCAGTACTTC. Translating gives CATSDLTVETQYF.

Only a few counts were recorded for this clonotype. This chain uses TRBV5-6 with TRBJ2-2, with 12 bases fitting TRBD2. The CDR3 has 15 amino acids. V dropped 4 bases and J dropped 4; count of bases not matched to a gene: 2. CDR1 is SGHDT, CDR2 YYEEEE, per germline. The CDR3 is CASSPLAGGTGELFF. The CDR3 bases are TGTGCCAGCAGCCCACTAGCGGGAGGCACCGGGGAGCTGTTTTTT.

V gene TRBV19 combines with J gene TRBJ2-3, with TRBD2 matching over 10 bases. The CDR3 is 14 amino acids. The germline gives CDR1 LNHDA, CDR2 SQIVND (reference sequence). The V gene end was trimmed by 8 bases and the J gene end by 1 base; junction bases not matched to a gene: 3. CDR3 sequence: CASSGTSGTDTQYF. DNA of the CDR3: TGTGCCAGTTCCGGGACTAGCGGCACAGATACGCAGTATTTT.

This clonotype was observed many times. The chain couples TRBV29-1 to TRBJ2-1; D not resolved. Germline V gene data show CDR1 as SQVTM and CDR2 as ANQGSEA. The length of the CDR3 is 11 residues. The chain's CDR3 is CSGRQYNEQFF. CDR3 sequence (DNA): TGCAGTGGCAGACAATACAATGAGCAGTTCTTC.